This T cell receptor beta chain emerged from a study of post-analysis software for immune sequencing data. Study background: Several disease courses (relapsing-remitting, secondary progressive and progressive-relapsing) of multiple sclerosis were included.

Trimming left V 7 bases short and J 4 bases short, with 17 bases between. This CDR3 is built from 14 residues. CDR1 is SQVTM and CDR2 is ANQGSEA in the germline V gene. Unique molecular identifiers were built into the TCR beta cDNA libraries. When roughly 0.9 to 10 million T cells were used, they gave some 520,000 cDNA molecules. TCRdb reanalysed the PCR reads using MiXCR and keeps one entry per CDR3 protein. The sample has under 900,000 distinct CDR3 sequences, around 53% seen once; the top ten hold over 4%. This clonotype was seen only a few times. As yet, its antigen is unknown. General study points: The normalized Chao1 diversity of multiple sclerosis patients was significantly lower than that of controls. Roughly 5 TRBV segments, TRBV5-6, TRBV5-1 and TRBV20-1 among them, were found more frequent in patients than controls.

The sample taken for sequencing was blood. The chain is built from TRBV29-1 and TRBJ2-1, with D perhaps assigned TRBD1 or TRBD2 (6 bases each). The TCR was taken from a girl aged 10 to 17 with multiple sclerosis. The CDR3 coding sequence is TGCAGCGGCCGTTCGAGGGGGGAGTACAATGAGCAGTTCTTC. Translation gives CSGRSRGEYNEQFF.